This T cell receptor beta chain emerged from a study of radiotherapy plus CTLA-4 blockade in lung cancer. Looked up from germline, CDR1 is SGHDT and CDR2 is YYEEEE. Trimming shortened V by 4 bases and J by 4 bases, and 6 bases separated the two germline ends. The CDR3 loop spans 11 amino acids. The table came from immunoSEQ multiplex PCR; TCRdb's copy has only in-frame clones and leaves some out. This sample yields 60,000 to 70,000 clones, of which around three quarters are seen a single time; 8% to 10% belongs to the top ten. Concerning this clone itself: Its antigen is undetermined.

Study conclusions and caveats: Best predicting response, reportedly, were early blood T cell clone dynamics, with interferon-beta. TCR clones originating in tumors grew in number in blood after radiotherapy plus ipilimumab.

The material was peripheral blood, obtained from a patient treated with radiotherapy plus ipilimumab. The chain is built from TRBV5-6 and TRBJ2-7; D is ambiguous. This TCR derives from a human donor with non-small cell lung cancer who had a complete response to radiotherapy plus ipilimumab. This CDR3 reads CASSGRYEQYF. CDR3 sequence (DNA): TGTGCCAGCAGCGGGCGGTACGAGCAGTACTTC.